This TCR beta chain was profiled in a study of T cell changes during pregnancy in multiple sclerosis. Here immunoSEQ multiplex PCR was the method, and the copy in TCRdb shows in-frame clones only, minus some. This sample carries about 38,000 clones, around 90% of them seen once, and the ten largest clones take 0.35% to 0.45%. CDR1 and CDR2 from the germline V gene are SGHDT and YYEEEE. Trimming stripped 0 bases from V and 1 base from J, with 7 bases between. This CDR3 contains 14 residues. The source material was CD4+ T cells from peripheral blood mononuclear cells, sampled after pregnancy. The receptor was derived from a female donor in good health, enrolled as a control in a pregnancy study. V is TRBV5-6 and J is TRBJ1-2; possibly TRBD1 for D (6 bases). This CDR3 is CASSLDRVNYGYTF. The CDR3 DNA is TGTGCCAGCAGCTTGGACAGGGTTAACTATGGCTACACCTTC.